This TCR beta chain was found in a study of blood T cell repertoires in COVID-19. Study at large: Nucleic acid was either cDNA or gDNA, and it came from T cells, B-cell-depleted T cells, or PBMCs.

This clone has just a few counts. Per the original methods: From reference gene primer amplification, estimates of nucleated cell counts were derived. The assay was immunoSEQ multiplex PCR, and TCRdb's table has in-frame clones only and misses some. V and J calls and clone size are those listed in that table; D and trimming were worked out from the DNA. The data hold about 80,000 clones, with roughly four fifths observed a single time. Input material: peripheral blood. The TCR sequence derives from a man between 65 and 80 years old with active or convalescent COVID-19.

The chain's CDR3 is CASSEVGSYEQYF. The CDR3 DNA sequence: TGTGCCAGCAGCGAGGTCGGGTCCTACGAGCAGTACTTC. V is TRBV9 and J is TRBJ2-7; D is ambiguous. The CDR3 is made up of 13 amino acids. Trimming removed 3 bases at V and 1 base at J, with 8 bases between. Germline assignment: CDR1 SGDLS and CDR2 YYNGEE.